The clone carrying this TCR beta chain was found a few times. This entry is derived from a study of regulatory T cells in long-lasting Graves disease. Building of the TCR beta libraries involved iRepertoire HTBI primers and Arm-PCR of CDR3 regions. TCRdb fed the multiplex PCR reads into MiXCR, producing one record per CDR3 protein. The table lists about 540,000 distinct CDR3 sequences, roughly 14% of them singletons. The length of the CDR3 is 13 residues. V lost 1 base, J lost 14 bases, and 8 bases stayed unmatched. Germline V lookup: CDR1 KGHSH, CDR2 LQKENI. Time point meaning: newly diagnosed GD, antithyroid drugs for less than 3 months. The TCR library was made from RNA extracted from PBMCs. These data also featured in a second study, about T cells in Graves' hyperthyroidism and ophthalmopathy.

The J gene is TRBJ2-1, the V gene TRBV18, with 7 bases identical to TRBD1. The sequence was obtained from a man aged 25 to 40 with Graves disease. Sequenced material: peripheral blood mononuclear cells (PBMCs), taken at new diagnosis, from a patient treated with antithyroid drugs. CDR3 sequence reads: CASSPLKETGEFF. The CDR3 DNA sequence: TGTGCCAGCTCACCACTTAAAGAAACAGGGGAGTTCTTC.